The entry that follows covers one TCR beta chain sequence. These data come from a study of OX40 agonist ivuxolimab in advanced cancers. About the study: The group had a mean age of about 60 years, ranged from about 23 to 85, and was 80% to 85% male.

Trimming pared 2 bases from V and 7 bases from J, leaving 9 bases between. The CDR3 sequence is 13 residues long. Germline V gene data show CDR1 as MNHEY and CDR2 as SMNVEV (reference sequence). Generated by immunoSEQ multiplex PCR, the TCRdb table keeps only in-frame clones and is missing some. The data contain 55,000 or so clones, around 86% of them singletons. The genes are TRBV27 and TRBJ1-5; D uncertain. Sequenced material: CD4+ or CD8+ T cells sorted from blood, taken in a trial of the OX40 agonist ivuxolimab. The source is an adult with an advanced solid tumor such as melanoma, head and neck, liver or kidney cancer. The DNA of the CDR3 is TGTGCCAGCAGTTTAAATAAGGGACAGCCCCAGCATTTT. It translates to CASSLNKGQPQHF.